Following are 11 T cell receptor beta chains from one sample sequenced in a study of blood T cell repertoires in COVID-19. Generated by immunoSEQ multiplex PCR, the TCRdb table keeps only in-frame clones and is missing some. The sample has 110,000 to 150,000 clones; approximately 90% are singletons. Sequenced: peripheral blood. These receptor sequences come from a woman of 80 years or more with acute or convalescent COVID-19.

The V call is TRBV5-4, the J call TRBJ2-2, with 10 bases lining up with TRBD1. Germline CDR1 reads SGHNT; CDR2 reads YYREEE (reference sequence). This CDR3 is built from 16 residues. With 3 bases clipped from V and 6 bases from J, the junction kept 8 bases outside the gene matches. The CDR3 DNA sequence: TGTGCCAGCAGCTCCCGGACAGGGGGTCCCGCCGGGGAGCTGTTTTTT. Translating gives CASSSRTGGPAGELFF.

The chain joins TRBV5-1 to TRBJ1-3; maybe TRBD1 (6 bases). The CDR3 spans 14 residues. Trimming removed 7 bases from V and 2 bases from J, with 13 bases in between. Germline V gives CDR1 SGHRS, CDR2 YFSETQ. CDR3 in amino acids: CASSRGAPGNTIYF. The CDR3 coding sequence is TGCGCCAGCTCCCGGGGGGCGCCTGGAAACACCATATATTTT.

The rearrangement uses TRBV18 and TRBJ1-1; D is ambiguous. The CDR3 length is 14 residues. Trimming shortened V by 3 bases and J by 1 base, and 9 bases separated the two germline ends. Per germline, CDR1 KGHSH and CDR2 LQKENI. CDR3 DNA sequence: TGTGCCAGCTCACCTCAGACAAGGAACACTGAAGCTTTCTTT. Amino acids: CASSPQTRNTEAFF.

J is TRBJ1-2 and V is TRBV23-1; D remains unclear. TRBV23-1 carries the ORF label, with uncertain function. This CDR3 contains 12 residues. The V gene lost 1 base and the J gene lost 6 bases, with 6 bases spanning the gap. The CDR3: CASSQYSHGYTF. As DNA, the CDR3 is TGCGCCAGCAGTCAATACAGTCATGGCTACACCTTC.

The chain links TRBV4-3 to TRBJ1-1; D is ambiguous. The CDR3 extends over 15 amino acids. Germline loops: CDR1 LGHNA, CDR2 YSLEER. V was trimmed by 3 bases and J by 0 bases, leaving 11 bases between them. CDR3 protein: CASSHSAGMNTEAFF. The CDR3 DNA is TGCGCCAGCAGCCACTCGGCCGGGATGAACACTGAAGCTTTCTTT.

This clone was counted only a few times. The rearrangement joins TRBV30 to TRBJ1-1; no reliable D call. V was pared by 0 bases and J by 1 base, with 9 bases between. The CDR3 runs 14 residues. Germline-derived CDR1 and CDR2 are GTSNPN and SVGIG (reference sequence). The CDR3 spells CAWSVRLGNTEAFF. For the CDR3, the DNA is TGTGCCTGGAGTGTACGACTGGGGAACACTGAAGCTTTCTTT.

In its sample, this clone was seen a few times. V gene TRBV5-6 combines with J gene TRBJ1-2; D is perhaps TRBD1 (6 bases). Germline assignment: CDR1 SGHDT and CDR2 YYEEEE. The CDR3 spans 14 residues. With 4 bases removed from V and 5 bases from J, the gap between germline ends came to 15 bases. The CDR3 DNA sequence: TGTGCCAGCAGCCGGGACACGAGGCCGTATGGCTACACCTTC. Translation: CASSRDTRPYGYTF.

The V call is TRBV7-8, the J call TRBJ1-4; a possible D gene is TRBD1 (5 bases). Per the germline V gene, CDR1 is SGHVS and CDR2 is FQNEAQ. The CDR3 is 18 amino acids. V was trimmed by 5 bases and J by 8 bases, leaving 27 bases between them. As DNA, the CDR3 is TGTGCCAGCAGCCTTAATCCGGCCCCCCAGGGTTTTGGGGAAAAACTGTTTTTT. This sequence encodes CASSLNPAPQGFGEKLFF.

CDR3 protein: CASSISQGNEQYF. The CDR3 nucleotides read TGTGCCAGTAGTATCTCACAGGGGAACGAGCAGTACTTC. This rearrangement joins TRBV19 to TRBJ2-7; TRBD1 matches 7 bases. CDR3 length: 13 residues. Germline V gene lookup returns CDR1 LNHDA and CDR2 SQIVND (reference sequence). J gave up 5 bases and V 3 bases, and 4 bases lay outside the gene matches. Complete variable domain (other parts from reference TRBV19 and TRBJ2-7): DGGITQSPKYLFRKEGQNVTLSCEQNLNHDAMYWYRQDPGQGLRLIYYSQIVNDFQKGDIAEGYSVSREKKESFPLTVTSAQKNPTAFYLCASSISQGNEQYFGPGTRLTVT.

The chain uses TRBV2 and TRBJ2-3; TRBD1 matches 9 bases. Germline V CDR1 and CDR2: SNHLY, FYNNEI. The V segment lost 4 bases and the J segment 5 bases; nucleotides outside the gene matches: 7. The CDR3 contains 15 residues. CDR3 nucleotides: TGTGCCAGCAGTGTCGCGACAGGGGGAGGAGATACGCAGTATTTT. Its protein is CASSVATGGGDTQYF.

This clone appeared a single time. Distinct nucleotide sequences in the sample also encode this CDR3. This chain joins TRBV5-1 and TRBJ1-1, with D possibly being TRBD1 (5 bases). Per the germline V gene, CDR1 is SGHRS and CDR2 is YFSETQ. The CDR3 sequence is 14 residues long. V was shortened by 2 bases and J by 5 bases, with 13 bases between the two germline ends. CDR3 sequence reads: CASSLGTEGTEAFF. CDR3 sequence (DNA): TGCGCCAGCAGCTTAGGGACGGAGGGAACTGAAGCTTTCTTT.